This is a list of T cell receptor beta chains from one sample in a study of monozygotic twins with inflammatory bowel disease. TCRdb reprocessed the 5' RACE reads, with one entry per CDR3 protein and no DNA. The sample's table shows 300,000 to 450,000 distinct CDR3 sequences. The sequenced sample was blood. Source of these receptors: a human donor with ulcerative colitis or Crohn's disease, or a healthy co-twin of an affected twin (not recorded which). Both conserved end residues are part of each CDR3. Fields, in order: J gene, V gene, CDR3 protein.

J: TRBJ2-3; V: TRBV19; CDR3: CASTQRGTDTQYF
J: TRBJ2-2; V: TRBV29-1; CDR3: CSVRRQGGPTGELFF
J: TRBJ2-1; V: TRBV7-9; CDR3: CASSLAPTSGGAYEQFF
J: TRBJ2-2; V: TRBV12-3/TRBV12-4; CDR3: CASSPKIPGQGAGELFF
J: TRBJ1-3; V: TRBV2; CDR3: CASGDRIGNTIYF
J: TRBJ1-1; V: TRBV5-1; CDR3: CASSLGDLNTEAFF
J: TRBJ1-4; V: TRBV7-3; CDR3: CASSSPPGDPATNEKLFF
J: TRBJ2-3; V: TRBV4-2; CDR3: CASRDEGVGGATDTQYF
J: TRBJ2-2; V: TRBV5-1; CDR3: CASSPQGADTGELFF
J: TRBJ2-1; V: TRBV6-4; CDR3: CASSIVWAGVREQFF
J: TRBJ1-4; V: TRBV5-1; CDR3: CASSLDAGNEKLFF
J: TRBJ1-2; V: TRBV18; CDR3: CASSGRDGLYGYTF
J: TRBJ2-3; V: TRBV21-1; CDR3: CASSTGLAGGPFADTQYF
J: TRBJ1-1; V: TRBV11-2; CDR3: CASSLLLPGWTENTEAFF
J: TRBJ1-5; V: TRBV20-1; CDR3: CSARLQGSNQPQHF
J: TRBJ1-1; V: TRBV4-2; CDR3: CASSQVQGFYHEAFF
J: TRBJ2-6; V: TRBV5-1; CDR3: CASSFWPPGSNSGANVLTF
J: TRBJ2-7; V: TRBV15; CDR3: CATSRVPSILDEQYF
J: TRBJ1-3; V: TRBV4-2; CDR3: CASSQEGPRSSGNTIYF
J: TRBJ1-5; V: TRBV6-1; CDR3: CASSLRWTAPNQPQHF
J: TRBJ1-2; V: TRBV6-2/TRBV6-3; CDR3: CASNTASVANYGYTF
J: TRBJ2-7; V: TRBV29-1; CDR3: CSVEDLTDNYEQYF
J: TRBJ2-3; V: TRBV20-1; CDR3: CSARVPGLGPQAQYF
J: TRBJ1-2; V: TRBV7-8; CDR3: CASSLALVSPYGYTF
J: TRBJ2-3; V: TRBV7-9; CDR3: CASSLGRLAGSDTQYF
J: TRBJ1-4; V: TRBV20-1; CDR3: CSAKGAANEKLFF
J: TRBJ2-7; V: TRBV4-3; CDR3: CASSQVGGHPEQYF
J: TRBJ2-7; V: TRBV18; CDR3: CASSPGPGREGAYEQYF
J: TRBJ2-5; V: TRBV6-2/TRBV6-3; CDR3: CASSTGGAEQETQYF
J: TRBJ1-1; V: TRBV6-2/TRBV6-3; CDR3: CASTEGSPRGRTEAFF
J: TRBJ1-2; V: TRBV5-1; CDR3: CASSLEAGWNGYTF
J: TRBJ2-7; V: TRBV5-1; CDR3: CASSPGQGSSYEQYF
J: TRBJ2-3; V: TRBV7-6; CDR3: CASSSKSDTQYF
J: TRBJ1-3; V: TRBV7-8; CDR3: CASSLLTGSGNTIYF
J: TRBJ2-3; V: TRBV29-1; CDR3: CSVGGGGRLGDTQYF
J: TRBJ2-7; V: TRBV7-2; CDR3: CASSPEGTSFYEQYF
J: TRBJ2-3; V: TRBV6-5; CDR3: CASSFATRHTDTQYF
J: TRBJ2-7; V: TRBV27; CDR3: CASSALQSTGGPRYEQYF
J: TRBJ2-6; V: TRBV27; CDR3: CASSWDRAGSGANVLTF